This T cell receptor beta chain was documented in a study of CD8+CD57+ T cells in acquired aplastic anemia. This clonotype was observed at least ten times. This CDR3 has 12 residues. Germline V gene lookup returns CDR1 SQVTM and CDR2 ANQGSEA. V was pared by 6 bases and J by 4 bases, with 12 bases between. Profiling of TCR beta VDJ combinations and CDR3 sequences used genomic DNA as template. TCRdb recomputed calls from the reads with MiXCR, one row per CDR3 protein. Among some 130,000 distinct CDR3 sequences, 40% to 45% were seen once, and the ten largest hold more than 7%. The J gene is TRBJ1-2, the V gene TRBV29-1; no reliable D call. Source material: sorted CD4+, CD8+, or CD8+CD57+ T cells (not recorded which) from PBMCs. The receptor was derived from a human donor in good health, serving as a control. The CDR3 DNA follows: TGCAGCGTGAATGACGGAGTCTATGGCTACACCTTC. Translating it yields CSVNDGVYGYTF.